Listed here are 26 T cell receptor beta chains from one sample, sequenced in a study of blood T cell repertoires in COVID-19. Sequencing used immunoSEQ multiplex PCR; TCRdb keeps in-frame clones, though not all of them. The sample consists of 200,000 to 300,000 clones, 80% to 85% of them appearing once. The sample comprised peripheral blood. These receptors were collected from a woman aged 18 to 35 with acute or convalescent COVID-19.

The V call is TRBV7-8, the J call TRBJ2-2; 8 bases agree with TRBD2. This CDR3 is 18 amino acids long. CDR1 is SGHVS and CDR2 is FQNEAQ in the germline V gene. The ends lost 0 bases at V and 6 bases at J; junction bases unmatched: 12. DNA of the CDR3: TGTGCCAGCAGCTTAGCTCCTAGCGGGTACTTCCGCCCCGGGGAGCTGTTTTTT. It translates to CASSLAPSGYFRPGELFF.

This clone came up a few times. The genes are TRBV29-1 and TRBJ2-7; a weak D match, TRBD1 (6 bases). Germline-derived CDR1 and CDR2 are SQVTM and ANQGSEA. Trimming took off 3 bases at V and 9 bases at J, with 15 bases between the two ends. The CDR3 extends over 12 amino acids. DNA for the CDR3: TGCAGCGTTGACATAGACAGGCTTAGGCAGTACTTC. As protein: CSVDIDRLRQYF.

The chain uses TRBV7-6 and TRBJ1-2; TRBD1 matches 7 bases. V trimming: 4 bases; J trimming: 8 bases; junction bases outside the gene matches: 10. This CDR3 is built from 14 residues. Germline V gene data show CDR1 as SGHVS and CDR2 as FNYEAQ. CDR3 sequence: CASSSDRPGMGYTF. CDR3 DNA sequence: TGTGCCAGCAGCTCGGACAGGCCCGGGATGGGCTACACCTTC. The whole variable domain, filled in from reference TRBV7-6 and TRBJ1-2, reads GAGVSQSPRYKVTKRGQDVALRCDPISGHVSLYWYRQALGQGPEFLTYFNYEAQQDKSGLPNDRFSAERPEGSISTLTIQRTEQRDSAMYRCASSSDRPGMGYTFGSGTRLTVV.

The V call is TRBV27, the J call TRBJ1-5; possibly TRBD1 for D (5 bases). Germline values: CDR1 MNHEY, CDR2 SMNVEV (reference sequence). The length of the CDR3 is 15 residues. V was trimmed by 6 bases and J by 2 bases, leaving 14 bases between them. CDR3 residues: CASSWGGGGNQPQHF. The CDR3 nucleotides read TGTGCCAGCAGCTGGGGGGGAGGAGGCAATCAGCCCCAGCATTTT.

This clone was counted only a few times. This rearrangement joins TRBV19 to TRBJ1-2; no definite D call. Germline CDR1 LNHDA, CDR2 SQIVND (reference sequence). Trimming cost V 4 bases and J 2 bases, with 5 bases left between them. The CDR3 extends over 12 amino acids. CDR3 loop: CASSTQNYGYTF. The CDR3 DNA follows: TGTGCCAGTAGTACCCAGAACTATGGCTACACCTTC. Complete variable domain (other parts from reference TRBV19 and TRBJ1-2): DGGITQSPKYLFRKEGQNVTLSCEQNLNHDAMYWYRQDPGQGLRLIYYSQIVNDFQKGDIAEGYSVSREKKESFPLTVTSAQKNPTAFYLCASSTQNYGYTFGSGTRLTVV.

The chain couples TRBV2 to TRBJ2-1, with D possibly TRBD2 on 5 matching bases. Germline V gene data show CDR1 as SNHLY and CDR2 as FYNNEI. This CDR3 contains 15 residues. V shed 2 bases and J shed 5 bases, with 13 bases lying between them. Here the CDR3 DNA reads TGTGCCAGCAGTGAATTAGCGCCTATTAACAATGAGCAGTTCTTC. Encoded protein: CASSELAPINNEQFF.

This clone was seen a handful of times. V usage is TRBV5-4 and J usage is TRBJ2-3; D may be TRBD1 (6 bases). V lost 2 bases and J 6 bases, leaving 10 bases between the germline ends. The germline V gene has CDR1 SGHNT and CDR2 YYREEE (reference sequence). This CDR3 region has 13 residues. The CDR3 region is CASSFLQGDTQYF. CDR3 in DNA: TGTGCCAGCAGCTTCCTCCAGGGGGATACGCAGTATTTT.

The CDR3 DNA follows: TGTGCCAGCAGCCGGACAGTGTATAGGAACACCGGGGAGCTGTTTTTT. Protein: CASSRTVYRNTGELFF. This chain connects TRBV7-8 to TRBJ2-2, with TRBD1 as a possible D gene (6 bases). The CDR3 sequence is 16 residues long. With 5 bases removed from V and 1 base from J, the gap between germline ends came to 14 bases. Germline CDR1 reads SGHVS; CDR2 reads FQNEAQ. The full variable domain, in which reference TRBV7-8 and TRBJ2-2 provide the parts outside the CDR3, is GAGVSQSPRYKVAKRGQDVALRCDPISGHVSLFWYQQALGQGPEFLTYFQNEAQLDKSGLPSDRFFAERPEGSVSTLKIQRTQQEDSAVYLCASSRTVYRNTGELFFGEGSRLTVL.

The CDR3 DNA reads TGTGCCAGCTCACCACCGAGCGGCACAGATACGCAGTATTTT. As protein: CASSPPSGTDTQYF. V and J are TRBV18 and TRBJ2-3; D is unclear. The CDR3 length is 14 residues. CDR1 and CDR2 (germline): KGHSH, LQKENI. V dropped 0 bases and J dropped 1 base, with 5 bases sitting between them.

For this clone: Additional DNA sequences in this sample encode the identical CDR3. The CDR3 protein is CASSYSRRGSNQPQHF. The CDR3 coding sequence is TGTGCCAGCAGTTACTCCCGCAGGGGTAGCAATCAGCCCCAGCATTTT. The chain uses TRBV6-2 or TRBV6-3 and TRBJ1-5; TRBD1 is a possible D gene (6 bases). The germline V gene encodes CDR1 MNHEY and CDR2 SVGEGT. Trimming cost V 0 bases and J 0 bases, with 9 bases left between them. The CDR3 has 16 residues.

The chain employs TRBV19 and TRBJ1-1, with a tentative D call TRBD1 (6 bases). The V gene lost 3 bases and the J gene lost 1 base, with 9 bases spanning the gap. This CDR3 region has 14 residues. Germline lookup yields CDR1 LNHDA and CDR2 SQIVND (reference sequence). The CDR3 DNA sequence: TGTGCCAGTAGTATGCCAGGGGCGAACACTGAAGCTTTCTTT. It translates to CASSMPGANTEAFF.

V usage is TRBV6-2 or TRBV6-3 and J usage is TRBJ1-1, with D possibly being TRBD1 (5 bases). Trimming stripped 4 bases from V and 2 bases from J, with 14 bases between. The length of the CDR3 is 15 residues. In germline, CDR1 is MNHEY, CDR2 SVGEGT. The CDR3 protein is CASSSAGHFNTEAFF. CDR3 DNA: TGTGCCAGCAGTTCGGCGGGGCACTTTAACACTGAAGCTTTCTTT.

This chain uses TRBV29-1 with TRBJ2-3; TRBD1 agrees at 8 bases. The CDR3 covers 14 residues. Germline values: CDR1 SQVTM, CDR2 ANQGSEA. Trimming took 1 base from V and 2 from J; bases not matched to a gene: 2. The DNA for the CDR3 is TGCAGCGTTGAAGGTCAGGGGGCCACAGATACGCAGTATTTT. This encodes CSVEGQGATDTQYF.

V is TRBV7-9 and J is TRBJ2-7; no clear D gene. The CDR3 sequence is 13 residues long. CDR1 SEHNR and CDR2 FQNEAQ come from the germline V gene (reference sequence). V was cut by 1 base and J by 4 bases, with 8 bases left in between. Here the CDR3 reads CASSLGGPYEQYF. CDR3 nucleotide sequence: TGTGCCAGCAGCTTAGGAGGTCCGTACGAGCAGTACTTC.

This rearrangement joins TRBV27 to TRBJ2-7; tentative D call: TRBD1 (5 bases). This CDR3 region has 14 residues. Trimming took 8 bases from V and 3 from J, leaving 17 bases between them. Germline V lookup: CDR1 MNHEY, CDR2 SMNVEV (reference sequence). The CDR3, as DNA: TGTGCCAGCGGTCCAGGACACGTATTCTACGAGCAGTACTTC. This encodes CASGPGHVFYEQYF.

The DNA for the CDR3 is TGTGCCAGCTCAGTGGCTAGCGGGTGGGACGGCGCCAAAAACATTCAGTACTTC. Protein: CASSVASGWDGAKNIQYF. This chain connects TRBV18 to TRBJ2-4; 8 bases match TRBD2. The CDR3 totals 18 residues. Germline CDR1 reads KGHSH; CDR2 reads LQKENI. Trimming removed 5 bases from V and 1 base from J; junction bases left unmatched: 13.

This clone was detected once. Here the CDR3 DNA reads TGTGCCAGCAGTTTGGAGACAGGGAGTCCCATGAACACTGAAGCTTTCTTT. It translates to CASSLETGSPMNTEAFF. The rearrangement links TRBV28 to TRBJ1-1; 7 bases fit TRBD1. CDR3 length: 17 residues. V shed 3 bases, J shed 0 bases, and the junction held 10 bases outside the gene matches. The germline V gene has CDR1 MDHEN and CDR2 SYDVKM.

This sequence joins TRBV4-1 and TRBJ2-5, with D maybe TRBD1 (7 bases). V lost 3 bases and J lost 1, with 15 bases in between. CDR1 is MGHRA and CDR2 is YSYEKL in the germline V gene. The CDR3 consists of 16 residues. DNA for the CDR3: TGCGCCAGCAGCCACCCAGGGGGGACGGCCCAAGAGACCCAGTACTTC. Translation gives CASSHPGGTAQETQYF.

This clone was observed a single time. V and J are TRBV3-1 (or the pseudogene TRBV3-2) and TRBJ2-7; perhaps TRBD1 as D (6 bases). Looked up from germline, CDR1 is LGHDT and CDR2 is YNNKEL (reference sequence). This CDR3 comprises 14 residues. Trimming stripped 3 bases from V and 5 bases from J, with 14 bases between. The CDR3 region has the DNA TGTGCCAGCAGCCATCAAAACAGGGCCCACGAGCAGTACTTC. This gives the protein CASSHQNRAHEQYF.

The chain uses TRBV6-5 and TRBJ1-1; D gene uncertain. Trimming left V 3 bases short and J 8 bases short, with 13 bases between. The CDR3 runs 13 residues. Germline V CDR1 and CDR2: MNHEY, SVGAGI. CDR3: CASSYPGGVEAFF. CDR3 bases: TGTGCCAGCAGTTATCCTGGCGGAGTGGAAGCTTTCTTT.

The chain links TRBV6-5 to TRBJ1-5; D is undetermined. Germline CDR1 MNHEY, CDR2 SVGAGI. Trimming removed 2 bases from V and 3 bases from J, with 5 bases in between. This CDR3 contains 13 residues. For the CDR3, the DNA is TGTGCCAGCAGTTACACCTACAATCAGCCCCAGCATTTT. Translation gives CASSYTYNQPQHF.

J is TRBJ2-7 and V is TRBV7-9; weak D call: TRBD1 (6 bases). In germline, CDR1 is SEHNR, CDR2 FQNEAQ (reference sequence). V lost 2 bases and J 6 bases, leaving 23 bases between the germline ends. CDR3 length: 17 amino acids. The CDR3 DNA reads TGTGCCAGCAGCTTACATGAAGGGACAAGGTTTGGCGGCGAGCAGTACTTC. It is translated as CASSLHEGTRFGGEQYF.

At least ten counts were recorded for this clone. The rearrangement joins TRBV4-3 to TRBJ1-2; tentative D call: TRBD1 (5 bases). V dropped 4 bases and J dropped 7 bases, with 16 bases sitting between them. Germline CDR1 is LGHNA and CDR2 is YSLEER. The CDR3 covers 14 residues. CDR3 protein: CASSRGDLGGGYTF. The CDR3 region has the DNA TGCGCCAGCAGCCGGGGAGATCTGGGGGGTGGCTACACCTTC.

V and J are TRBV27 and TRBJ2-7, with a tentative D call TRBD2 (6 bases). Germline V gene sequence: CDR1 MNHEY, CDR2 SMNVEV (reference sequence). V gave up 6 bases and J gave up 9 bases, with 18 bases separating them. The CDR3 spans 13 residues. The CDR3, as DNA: TGTGCCAGCAGCTCAACGGGACTCAGAATGCAGTACTTC. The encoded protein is CASSSTGLRMQYF.

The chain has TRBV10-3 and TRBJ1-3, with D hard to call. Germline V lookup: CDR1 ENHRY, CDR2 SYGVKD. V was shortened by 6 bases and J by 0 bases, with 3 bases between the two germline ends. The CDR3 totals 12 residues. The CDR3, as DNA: TGTGCCATCAGGGCCTCTGGAAACACCATATATTTT. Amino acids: CAIRASGNTIYF.

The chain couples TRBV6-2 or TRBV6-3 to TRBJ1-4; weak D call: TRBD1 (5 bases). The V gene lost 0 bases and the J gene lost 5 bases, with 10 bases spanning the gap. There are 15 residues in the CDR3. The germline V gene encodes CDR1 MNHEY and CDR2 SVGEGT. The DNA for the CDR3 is TGTGCCAGCAGTTACTCGTGGGGCCGAAATGAAAAACTGTTTTTT. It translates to CASSYSWGRNEKLFF.